The clone carrying this TCR beta chain was seen more than once but under ten times. This specimen comes from a study of blood T cell repertoires in COVID-19. Across the whole study: The cDNA or gDNA used as material had been derived from T cells, B-cell-depleted T cells, or PBMCs.

Enrolled through a virtual design, the participants were between roughly 18 and 89 years of age and came from some 26 US areas. Participants had their cohort set by participant-reported clinical history. Trimming at V came to 6 bases and at J to 6 bases, leaving 8 bases not matched to a gene. This CDR3 spans 15 amino acids. Germline V gene sequence: CDR1 MNHEY, CDR2 SVGAGI. In the study's own analysis: Amplification from reference gene primers served as the basis for estimated nucleated cell counts. Some clones are missing from TCRdb's copy, which holds only in-frame ones; the method was immunoSEQ multiplex PCR. The DNA was the basis for D and trimming; V, J and clone size are from that table. The table lists under 300,000 clones, around 86% of them singletons, with about 3.3% in the top ten.

The sequencing sample was made of PBMCs or T cells enriched from blood (not recorded which). The chain joins TRBV6-5 to TRBJ2-2; 9 nucleotides line up with TRBD1. This clonotype was sampled from a woman in her thirties or forties with acute COVID-19. The CDR3 sequence is CASSLGQGSAGELFF. DNA for the CDR3: TGTGCCAGCAGCCTAGGACAGGGGAGTGCCGGGGAGCTGTTTTTT.